Following are 9 T cell receptor beta chains from one sample sequenced in a study of blood T cell repertoires in COVID-19 (dated by TCRdb to the early 2020s). Library preparation employed the immunoSEQ multiplex PCR assay. TCRdb took this table from immuneACCESS and kept in-frame rearrangements with V and J called. Such tables lack part of the clones; where checked against another copy, unresolved V genes explain under half of the gap, and the rest is unexplained. The sample table records 150,000 to 200,000 clones; about 92% of these occur just once. The top ten clonotypes cover about a sixth of the sample. Sequencing was carried out using peripheral blood. The origin of the receptors is a man aged 55 to 70 with active or convalescent COVID-19.

The chain links TRBV9 to TRBJ2-5; 13 nucleotides match TRBD2. The length of the CDR3 is 16 residues. The junction had 9 bases not matched to a gene; V was cut back by 5 bases and J by 5 bases. Per the germline V gene, CDR1 is SGDLS and CDR2 is YYNGEE. DNA of the CDR3: TGTGCCAGCAGAGCAAGCGGGACTAGCGGGGTCGAGACCCAGTACTTC. Its protein is CASRASGTSGVETQYF. The full variable domain, completed using reference TRBV9 and TRBJ2-5, is DSGVTQTPKHLITATGQRVTLRCSPRSGDLSVYWYQQSLDQGLQFLIQYYNGEERAKGNILERFSAQQFPDLHSELNLSSLELGDSALYFCASRASGTSGVETQYFGPGTRLLVL.

This clone is a singleton in its sample. This chain connects TRBV27 to TRBJ2-1, with D perhaps matching TRBD2 (7 bases). With 5 bases removed from V and 3 bases from J, the gap between germline ends came to 14 bases. CDR3 length equals 15 residues. Germline lookup yields CDR1 MNHEY and CDR2 SMNVEV (reference sequence). The CDR3 sequence: CASSLGGEYYNEQFF. The CDR3 DNA reads as TGTGCCAGCAGTCTAGGGGGGGAATACTACAATGAGCAGTTCTTC.

V is TRBV7-2 and J is TRBJ2-5, with D tentatively TRBD2 (5 bases). Trimming stripped 3 bases from V and 5 bases from J, with 10 bases between. The length of the CDR3 is 13 residues. The germline V gene encodes CDR1 SGHTA and CDR2 FQGNSA. CDR3 coding DNA: TGTGCCAGCAGCTTTGAGGGTGGGGAGACCCAGTACTTC. Amino acid sequence: CASSFEGGETQYF.

The chain employs TRBV9 and TRBJ1-2; TRBD1 is a possible D gene (5 bases). The CDR3 is 15 residues long. Germline V gene sequence: CDR1 SGDLS, CDR2 YYNGEE. V was trimmed by 0 bases and J by 2 bases, leaving 11 bases between them. CDR3 in amino acids: CASSVEAGLNYGYTF. The CDR3 region has the DNA TGTGCCAGCAGCGTAGAAGCAGGGCTGAACTATGGCTACACCTTC. Full variable domain (rest looked up from reference TRBV9 and TRBJ1-2): DSGVTQTPKHLITATGQRVTLRCSPRSGDLSVYWYQQSLDQGLQFLIQYYNGEERAKGNILERFSAQQFPDLHSELNLSSLELGDSALYFCASSVEAGLNYGYTFGSGTRLTVV.

This clone has a handful of counts. This chain uses TRBV5-1 with TRBJ2-3; TRBD2 matches at 9 bases. V trimming: 0 bases; J trimming: 3 bases; junction bases outside the gene matches: 2. The CDR3 length is 15 residues. Germline values: CDR1 SGHRS, CDR2 YFSETQ. The CDR3 DNA follows: TGCGCCAGCAGCTTGGAAGGACTAGCGACAGATACGCAGTATTTT. Protein sequence: CASSLEGLATDTQYF.

This chain joins TRBV18 and TRBJ1-5, with a possible D match to TRBD1 (5 bases). The V gene's germline CDR1 is KGHSH and CDR2 LQKENI. There are 14 residues in the CDR3. Trimming stripped 3 bases from V and 3 bases from J, with 9 bases between. DNA for the CDR3: TGTGCCAGCTCACCTTCGACAGTCAATCAGCCCCAGCATTTT. Its protein is CASSPSTVNQPQHF.

The gene calls are TRBV5-1 and TRBJ1-2, with D tentatively TRBD1 (5 bases). Germline CDR1 reads SGHRS; CDR2 reads YFSETQ. The germline V and J ends were trimmed by 4 bases and 3 bases, with 7 bases remaining between them. The CDR3 length is 12 residues. CDR3 DNA sequence: TGCGCCAGCAGCGAGACAGACTATGGCTACACCTTC. Encoded protein: CASSETDYGYTF.

The rearrangement joins TRBV6-5 to TRBJ1-1, with D maybe TRBD1 (5 bases). Germline V gene data show CDR1 as MNHEY and CDR2 as SVGAGI. V lost 9 bases to trimming and J lost 0 bases, with 11 bases between them. The CDR3 is 13 amino acids. CDR3 nucleotides: TGTGCCAGTAACAGGAACATGAACACTGAAGCTTTCTTT. Translation gives CASNRNMNTEAFF.

This chain uses TRBV5-1 with TRBJ2-5; the match to TRBD2 covers 7 bases. The CDR3 consists of 14 residues. V lost 5 bases and J lost 5; bases outside the gene matches: 9. Germline lookup yields CDR1 SGHRS and CDR2 YFSETQ. CDR3 bases: TGCGCCAGCAGTACGGGAGGCTTGGGGGAGACCCAGTACTTC. Amino acids: CASSTGGLGETQYF.